Following are 3 T cell receptor beta chains from one sample sequenced in a study of blood T cell repertoires in COVID-19. Generated by immunoSEQ multiplex PCR, the TCRdb table keeps only in-frame clones and is missing some. The table lists about 240,000 clones, approximately 84% of them singletons. Sequenced material: peripheral blood. These receptors came from a man aged 50 or older with acute or convalescent COVID-19.

The V and J genes are TRBV1 and TRBJ1-5; the table's D call, TRBD1, has no DNA check behind it. TRBV1 is tagged as a pseudogene. This CDR3 spans 20 amino acids. CDR3: CTSSHFAGTVRSASNQPQHF. CDR3 nucleotide sequence: TGCACCAGCAGCCATTTCGCCGGGACAGTTCGGTCGGCGAGCAATCAGCCCCAGCATTTT.

This clone appeared a few times. This chain connects TRBV4-1 to TRBJ1-2; D is ambiguous. The V and J ends lost 1 base and 0 bases respectively, with 9 bases between them. The CDR3 has 15 residues. Germline V lookup: CDR1 MGHRA, CDR2 YSYEKL. CDR3 in amino acids: CASSQAFTSNYGYTF. The CDR3 DNA follows: TGCGCCAGCAGCCAAGCCTTTACATCTAACTATGGCTACACCTTC.

The count of this clone is one. The V gene is TRBV10-1, the J gene TRBJ2-2; D not resolved. Germline V gives CDR1 WNHNN, CDR2 SYGVQD (reference sequence). The CDR3 runs to 12 residues. The V end was cut by 6 bases, the J end by 1 base, with 3 bases between. CDR3 amino acids: CASSLNTGELFF. As DNA, the CDR3 is TGCGCCAGCAGCCTGAACACCGGGGAGCTGTTTTTT.